Below are 7 T cell receptor beta chains sequenced from a single sample in a study of T cell responses to AZD1222 COVID-19 vaccine (dated by TCRdb to the early 2020s). Libraries were prepared through the immunoSEQ multiplex PCR assay. This is the immuneACCESS table as TCRdb keeps it, with only in-frame sequences that have V and J called. A part of the clones is gone; compared with another copy, unresolved V genes explain less than half, and the rest is unexplained. The sample data list fewer than 150,000 clones, and 85% to 95% of these were observed just once. The top ten clones comprise about 6.7% of the sample. The sample's time point, from its label and the paper: about 28 days (+/-7) after the second vaccine dose. The specimen was peripheral blood, collected 28 days after the second AZD1222 dose. These TCRs come from an adult who received the AZD1222 COVID-19 vaccine.

This chain connects TRBV27 to TRBJ1-1; 12 bases line up with TRBD1. J lost 4 bases, V lost 5 bases, and 5 bases had no gene match. Germline CDR1 is MNHEY and CDR2 is SMNVEV (reference sequence). This CDR3 has 15 residues. The CDR3 loop is CASSPGTGGFTEAFF. CDR3 coding DNA: TGTGCCAGCAGTCCTGGGACAGGGGGCTTCACTGAAGCTTTCTTT.

The genes are TRBV7-3 and TRBJ1-1, with D possibly TRBD1 on 5 matching bases. Germline assignment: CDR1 SGHTA and CDR2 FQGTGA. The CDR3 loop spans 14 amino acids. Trimming stripped 0 bases from V and 6 bases from J, with 11 bases between. The CDR3 region has the DNA TGTGCCAGCAGCTTAACAGGGGTAGCGGCTGAAGCTTTCTTT. It codes for CASSLTGVAAEAFF.

The chain couples TRBV12-3 or TRBV12-4 to TRBJ1-2; unclear D gene. Trimming cost V 6 bases and J 6 bases, with 14 bases left between them. This CDR3 spans 13 amino acids. In nucleotides, the CDR3 is TGTGCCAGCAGGGGGAACAGTGCCGATGGCTACACCTTC. Translating it yields CASRGNSADGYTF.

This chain joins TRBV5-4 and TRBJ1-4; D is unclear. Germline CDR1 reads SGHNT; CDR2 reads YYREEE (reference sequence). The V gene lost 1 base and the J gene lost 4 bases, with 8 bases spanning the gap. The length of the CDR3 is 14 residues. CDR3: CASSLYGNNEKLFF. In DNA, the CDR3 is TGTGCCAGCAGCTTGTACGGTAATAATGAAAAACTGTTTTTT.

The V gene is TRBV28, the J gene TRBJ2-4, with 7 bases identical to TRBD1. Germline V gene lookup returns CDR1 MDHEN and CDR2 SYDVKM. CDR3 size: 15 residues. The V segment lost 3 bases and the J segment 8 bases; nucleotides outside the gene matches: 10. The CDR3 reads CASSFARRGLDIQYF. DNA for the CDR3: TGTGCCAGCAGTTTTGCCCGTAGGGGGCTGGACATTCAGTACTTC.

The rearrangement links TRBV5-1 to TRBJ2-3, with D perhaps TRBD2 (5 bases). This CDR3 comprises 15 residues. V lost 5 bases and J 2 bases, leaving 15 bases between the germline ends. CDR1 and CDR2 (germline): SGHRS, YFSETQ. The chain's CDR3 is CASSLAGPSTDTQYF. The CDR3 DNA reads TGCGCCAGCAGTCTAGCTGGTCCTTCCACAGATACGCAGTATTTT.

The chain couples TRBV30 to TRBJ2-7; 10 nucleotides agree with TRBD2. CDR3 length: 13 amino acids. The ends lost 2 bases at V and 6 bases at J; junction bases unmatched: 4. Per the germline V gene, CDR1 is GTSNPN and CDR2 is SVGIG (reference sequence). CDR3 bases: TGTGCCTGGAGTTGGGTAGCGGGGGGCGAGCAGTACTTC. Its translation: CAWSWVAGGEQYF.